These 4 T cell receptor beta chains came from one sample sequenced in a study of identical twins. TCRdb re-called the 5' RACE reads through MiXCR, storing one row per CDR3 protein. The data show some 1,600,000 distinct CDR3 sequences, 32% seen once. The material sequenced was cord blood. These TCRs come from a newborn girl in good health.

The chain recombines TRBV6-6 with TRBJ2-2; tentatively, D is TRBD1 (5 bases). CDR1 and CDR2 from the germline V gene are MNHNY and SVGAGI (reference sequence). The CDR3 runs to 13 residues. The V end lost 5 bases, the J end lost 3 bases, and 7 bases lay between the germline ends. The CDR3 here is CASSKQDTGELFF. CDR3 nucleotide sequence: TGTGCCAGCAGTAAACAGGACACCGGGGAGCTGTTTTTT.

This clonotype was counted only a few times. CDR3 coding DNA: TGTGCCAGCAGTTTATCACAGGGGGATGGCTACACCTTC. The encoded protein is CASSLSQGDGYTF. V usage is TRBV27 and J usage is TRBJ1-2, with 8 bases matching TRBD1. CDR1 and CDR2 from the germline V gene are MNHEY and SMNVEV (reference sequence). V was clipped by 0 bases and J by 6 bases; unmatched bases: 0. The CDR3 spans 13 residues.

This chain joins TRBV20-1 and TRBJ2-2, with D uncertain. Trimming stripped 3 bases from V and 5 bases from J, with 13 bases between. Germline-derived CDR1 and CDR2 are DFQATT and SNEGSKA (reference sequence). The CDR3 spans 14 residues. Here the CDR3 DNA reads TGCAGTGCTAGGCCAGCAATGGGTACCGGGGAGCTGTTTTTT. This codes for CSARPAMGTGELFF.

This clonotype has a count of ten or more. The chain has TRBV7-8 and TRBJ1-2; 7 nucleotides agree with TRBD1. The CDR3 runs to 14 residues. The germline V gene encodes CDR1 SGHVS and CDR2 FQNEAQ. V was pared by 2 bases and J by 3 bases, with 3 bases of the junction left unmatched. CDR3 nucleotide sequence: TGTGCCAGCAGCTTATCCGACAGGGACTATGGCTACACCTTC. It yields the protein CASSLSDRDYGYTF.